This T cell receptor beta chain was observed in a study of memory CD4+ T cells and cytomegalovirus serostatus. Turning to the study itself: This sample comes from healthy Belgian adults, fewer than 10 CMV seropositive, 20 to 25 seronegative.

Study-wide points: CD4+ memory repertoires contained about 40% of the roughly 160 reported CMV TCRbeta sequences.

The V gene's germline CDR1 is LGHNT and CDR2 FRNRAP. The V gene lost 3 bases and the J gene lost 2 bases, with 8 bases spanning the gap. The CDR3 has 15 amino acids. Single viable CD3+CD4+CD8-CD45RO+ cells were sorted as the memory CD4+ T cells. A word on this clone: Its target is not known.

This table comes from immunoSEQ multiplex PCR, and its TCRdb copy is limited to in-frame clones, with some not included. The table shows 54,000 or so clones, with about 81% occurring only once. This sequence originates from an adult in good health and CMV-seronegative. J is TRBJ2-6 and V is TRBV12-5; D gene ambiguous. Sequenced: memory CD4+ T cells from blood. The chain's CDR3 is CASGLGVPGANVLTF. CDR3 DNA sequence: TGTGCTAGTGGTTTAGGAGTACCTGGGGCCAACGTCCTGACTTTC.